The 18 T cell receptor beta chains below were found in one sample sequenced in a study of shared clonotypes between healthy human individuals (dated by TCRdb to the early 2020s). Library preparation was by the immunoSEQ multiplex PCR assay. Here the immuneACCESS table is served through TCRdb, limited to in-frame sequences with V and J called. Missing clones are a known gap in these copies; in checked studies unresolved V genes cover under half, and the rest lacks a known reason. This sample gives around 2,000,000 clones in total; about 95% of them show up just once. The biggest ten clones account for more than 0.95% of the sample. For the CD8 naive samples, CD45RO-negative cells were positively selected for CCR7, yielding a CD45RA+CCR7+ population from which TemRA cells were excluded. Sample: naive CD8+ T cells sorted from blood. What this sample's cell subset or site label stands for: CD45RA+CCR7+. The receptors stem from a man between 18 and 35 years old in good health.

The J gene is TRBJ1-1, the V gene TRBV4-1; D might be TRBD1 (6 bases). The CDR3 is 16 amino acids. Germline CDR1 is MGHRA and CDR2 is YSYEKL. The V end was cut by 2 bases, the J end by 0 bases, with 13 bases between. CDR3: CASSQRGGTLNTEAFF. Here the CDR3 DNA reads TGCGCCAGCAGCCAACGGGGGGGCACCCTGAACACTGAAGCTTTCTTT.

The rearrangement uses TRBV27 and TRBJ2-7; D not resolved. V lost 6 bases to trimming and J lost 3 bases, with 12 bases between them. Germline CDR1 MNHEY, CDR2 SMNVEV (reference sequence). The CDR3 is 13 residues long. In DNA, the CDR3 is TGTGCCAGCAGCGTGGCGGTCTTCTACGAGCAGTACTTC. This codes for CASSVAVFYEQYF.

J is TRBJ2-2 and V is TRBV28; D is undetermined. Trimming took off 8 bases at V and 10 bases at J, with 8 bases between the two ends. CDR1 MDHEN and CDR2 SYDVKM come from the germline V gene. The CDR3 runs 10 residues. This CDR3 reads CASGYLELFF. CDR3 DNA: TGTGCCAGCGGTTATCTGGAGCTGTTTTTT.

The rearrangement links TRBV6-1 to TRBJ1-4; the D is unclear. Germline V gene lookup returns CDR1 MNHNS and CDR2 SASEGT. The CDR3 is 17 amino acids. Trimming pared 1 base from V and 0 bases from J, leaving 12 bases between. CDR3 in DNA: TGTGCCAGCAGTGAAGGTTGGGGAGGGACAACTAATGAAAAACTGTTTTTT. Residues: CASSEGWGGTTNEKLFF.

V and J are TRBV19 and TRBJ2-1, with 7 bases that match TRBD1. This CDR3 is built from 12 residues. With 3 bases clipped from V and 14 bases from J, the junction kept 7 bases outside the gene matches. Germline values: CDR1 LNHDA, CDR2 SQIVND (reference sequence). CDR3 region: CASSMGQKVEFF. CDR3 DNA sequence: TGTGCCAGTAGTATGGGACAGAAGGTTGAGTTCTTC.

The CDR3 is CASSLGSPRSYEQYF. Written as DNA, the CDR3 is TGTGCCAGCAGCTTAGGCTCTCCCCGTTCCTACGAGCAGTACTTC. The V and J genes are TRBV7-2 and TRBJ2-7; D unclear. CDR1 SGHTA and CDR2 FQGNSA come from the germline V gene. This CDR3 comprises 15 residues. Trimming cost V 1 base and J 1 base, with 11 bases left between them.

The chain uses TRBV6-1 and TRBJ2-7, with D perhaps given as TRBD1 or TRBD2 (6 bases each). The V end lost 0 bases, the J end lost 5 bases, and 14 bases lay between the germline ends. Germline CDR1 reads MNHNS; CDR2 reads SASEGT. The CDR3 length is 15 residues. The CDR3 DNA reads as TGTGCCAGCAGTGAAGCGATCCGGGGGCCGGACGAGCAGTACTTC. As protein: CASSEAIRGPDEQYF.

The V and J genes are TRBV4-2 and TRBJ2-5, with unresolved D. Germline-derived CDR1 and CDR2 are LGHNA and YNFKEQ. Trimming pared 0 bases from V and 5 bases from J, leaving 7 bases between. The CDR3 is made up of 13 amino acids. The CDR3 loop is CASSQEMVETQYF. The CDR3 nucleotides read TGTGCCAGCAGCCAAGAAATGGTGGAGACCCAGTACTTC.

V and J are TRBV9 and TRBJ2-7; TRBD2 might be the D (6 bases). The germline V gene has CDR1 SGDLS and CDR2 YYNGEE. V lost 4 bases and J 7 bases, leaving 18 bases between the germline ends. This CDR3 is built from 14 residues. This CDR3 reads CASSPWDSPREQYF. In DNA form, the CDR3 reads TGTGCCAGCAGCCCCTGGGACTCCCCTCGGGAGCAGTACTTC.

The rearrangement uses TRBV18 and TRBJ2-2, with D uncertain. V dropped 2 bases and J dropped 4 bases, with 11 bases sitting between them. The CDR3 totals 15 residues. Germline values: CDR1 KGHSH, CDR2 LQKENI. The CDR3 loop is CASSPDTYSTGELFF. The CDR3 coding sequence is TGTGCCAGCTCACCAGACACTTACTCCACCGGGGAGCTGTTTTTT.

A single count supports this clone. The chain recombines TRBV19 with TRBJ2-2; maybe TRBD1 (5 bases). The ends were cut back, 1 base at V and 12 bases at J, with 12 bases in the middle. The CDR3 has 13 amino acids. CDR1 is LNHDA and CDR2 is SQIVND in the germline V gene (reference sequence). The CDR3 coding sequence is TGTGCCAGTAGTATAGTTGGCAGGGATAAGCTGTTTTTT. The encoded protein is CASSIVGRDKLFF.

This sequence joins TRBV6-4 and TRBJ2-1; the D gene is possibly TRBD1 (5 bases). The germline V gene has CDR1 MRHNA and CDR2 SNTAGT. Between the trimmed V and J ends, which lost 0 bases and 4 bases, there was a span of 10 bases. This CDR3 is built from 15 residues. The CDR3 spells CASSDSQGAYNEQFF. CDR3 coding DNA: TGTGCCAGCAGTGACTCCCAGGGTGCGTACAATGAGCAGTTCTTC.

The chain has TRBV2 and TRBJ2-7, with D uncertain. CDR3 length: 12 residues. V gave up 7 bases and J gave up 2 bases, with 9 bases separating them. Germline V gene lookup returns CDR1 SNHLY and CDR2 FYNNEI. In DNA, the CDR3 is TGTGCCAGCATCTTGGACCCCTACGAGCAGTACTTC. Translating it yields CASILDPYEQYF. The full variable domain, with the rest looked up from reference TRBV2 and TRBJ2-7, is EPEVTQTPSHQVTQMGQEVILRCVPISNHLYFYWYRQILGQKVEFLVSFYNNEISEKSEIFDDQFSVERPDGSNFTLKIRSTKLEDSAMYFCASILDPYEQYFGPGTRLTVT.

The chain links TRBV5-4 to TRBJ2-5, with 8 bases that match TRBD2. CDR1 is SGHNT and CDR2 is YYREEE in the germline V gene (reference sequence). This CDR3 spans 16 amino acids. Trimming cost V 1 base and J 1 base; bases outside gene matches: 6. The CDR3 nucleotides are TGTGCCAGCAGCTTGTTGAGCGGGGGTCTCCAAGAGACCCAGTACTTC. It is translated as CASSLLSGGLQETQYF. The full variable domain, rest sourced from reference TRBV5-4 and TRBJ2-5, is ETGVTQSPTHLIKTRGQQVTLRCSSQSGHNTVSWYQQALGQGPQFIFQYYREEENGRGNFPPRFSGLQFPNYSSELNVNALELDDSALYLCASSLLSGGLQETQYFGPGTRLLVL.

CDR3: CASAPGGAYEQYF. The CDR3 nucleotides read TGTGCTAGTGCTCCAGGAGGGGCCTACGAGCAGTACTTC. The chain recombines TRBV12-5 with TRBJ2-7; D perhaps matches TRBD2 (6 bases). The V end lost 7 bases, the J end lost 2 bases, and 12 bases lay between the germline ends. The CDR3 has 13 residues. In germline, CDR1 is LGHNT, CDR2 FRNRAP.

CDR3 DNA: TGTGCCAGCACGGGGACTCCTAACACCGGGGAGCTGTTTTTT. Translating gives CASTGTPNTGELFF. The chain links TRBV6-1 to TRBJ2-2; D might be TRBD2 (6 bases). The germline V and J ends were trimmed by 7 bases and 2 bases, with 11 bases remaining between them. The CDR3 length is 14 residues. Germline loops: CDR1 MNHNS, CDR2 SASEGT.

The rearrangement joins TRBV25-1 to TRBJ1-1; tentatively, D is TRBD1 (5 bases). Germline CDR1 is MGHDK and CDR2 is SYGVNS. The V and J ends lost 3 bases and 4 bases respectively, with 12 bases between them. This CDR3 contains 14 residues. CDR3 sequence reads: CASSDRGWGTEAFF. The CDR3 coding sequence is TGTGCCAGCAGTGACCGGGGCTGGGGCACTGAAGCTTTCTTT.

The chain uses TRBV5-6 and TRBJ2-3; D possibly uses TRBD1 or TRBD2 (5 bases each). V lost 0 bases and J lost 10, with 15 bases in between. The CDR3 is 14 amino acids. CDR1 and CDR2 from the germline V gene are SGHDT and YYEEEE. The CDR3 coding sequence is TGTGCCAGCAGCTTGGTTCTCGAGGGGTGGGCGCAGTATTTT. Its protein is CASSLVLEGWAQYF.